Shown below are 10 T cell receptor beta chains from a single sample sequenced in a study of neurological immune-mediated disorders. Each CDR3 protein gets one entry after TCRdb re-called the 5' RACE reads with MiXCR. There are 45,000 to 55,000 distinct CDR3 sequences in the sample; about 3.5% occur only once, and 5.9% lies in the top ten. What was sequenced was PBMCs. These receptors originate from a man aged 35 to 55 with multiple sclerosis.

In DNA form, the CDR3 reads TGCGCCAGCAGCTTGGCCGGCCCCCTGGAGCAGTACTTC. Translation: CASSLAGPLEQYF. The chain is built from TRBV5-1 and TRBJ2-7; no firm D call. V was pared by 0 bases and J by 7 bases, with 11 bases between. Germline V gives CDR1 SGHRS, CDR2 YFSETQ. There are 13 residues in the CDR3.

This clonotype has ten or more counts. The chain employs TRBV20-1 and TRBJ2-7; 7 nucleotides match TRBD2. V lost 6 bases, J lost 0 bases, and 2 bases stayed unmatched. This CDR3 is 12 amino acids long. Germline CDR1 DFQATT, CDR2 SNEGSKA (reference sequence). The CDR3 spells CSAGGNSYEQYF. The CDR3 nucleotides read TGCAGTGCCGGGGGGAACTCCTACGAGCAGTACTTC.

This clonotype was recorded many times. V is TRBV20-1 and J is TRBJ2-7; D not certain. CDR3 length equals 14 residues. The V end lost 6 bases, the J end lost 1 base, and 16 bases lay between the germline ends. Germline V gene sequence: CDR1 DFQATT, CDR2 SNEGSKA (reference sequence). The CDR3 region is CSAPPRLKSYEQYF. The DNA for the CDR3 is TGCAGTGCCCCCCCCCGACTGAAGTCCTACGAGCAGTACTTC.

This clonotype was found many times. V usage is TRBV29-1 and J usage is TRBJ2-5; D gene ambiguous. Germline CDR1 and CDR2: SQVTM and ANQGSEA. The CDR3 spans 14 residues. Trimming took off 4 bases at V and 5 bases at J, with 17 bases between the two ends. CDR3 DNA: TGCAGCGTTGCCTCTCTCGGGTACTCGGAGACCCAGTACTTC. Translated, it gives CSVASLGYSETQYF.

The table lists this clonotype with many counts. The J gene is TRBJ1-4, the V gene TRBV4-1; D is unclear. The germline V and J ends were trimmed by 1 base and 4 bases, with 13 bases remaining between them. CDR1 MGHRA and CDR2 YSYEKL come from the germline V gene. This CDR3 is built from 16 residues. This CDR3 is CASSQGGSGLNEKLFF. As DNA, the CDR3 is TGCGCCAGCAGCCAAGGGGGATCCGGACTTAATGAAAAACTGTTTTTT.

This clonotype appeared many times. This chain links TRBV29-1 with TRBJ1-4; TRBD1 is a possible D gene (5 bases). The V gene lost 7 bases and the J gene lost 5 bases, with 17 bases spanning the gap. This CDR3 spans 14 amino acids. Per the germline V gene, CDR1 is SQVTM and CDR2 is ANQGSEA. CDR3: CSASGAGGNEKLFF. As DNA, the CDR3 is TGCAGCGCGTCCGGGGCAGGAGGGAATGAAAAACTGTTTTTT. Supplemented by reference TRBV29-1 and TRBJ1-4, the full variable domain reads SAVISQKPSRDICQRGTSLTIQCQVDSQVTMMFWYRQQPGQSLTLIATANQGSEATYESGFVIDKFPISRPNLTFSTLTVSNMSPEDSSIYLCSASGAGGNEKLFFGSGTQLSVL.

This clonotype occurred many times. The chain carries TRBV6-6 and TRBJ2-7; the D is unclear. V was clipped by 0 bases and J by 2 bases, with 11 bases between them. This CDR3 comprises 15 residues. The germline gives CDR1 MNHNY, CDR2 SVGAGI (reference sequence). Here the CDR3 DNA reads TGTGCCAGCAGTTACTCGGGGTCAGACCCCTACGAGCAGTACTTC. This gives the protein CASSYSGSDPYEQYF.

This clonotype was detected ten times or more. The chain links TRBV3-1 to TRBJ2-4; D is perhaps TRBD2 (6 bases). Trimming took 4 bases from V and 6 from J, leaving 7 bases between them. The CDR3 is 12 amino acids. Looked up from germline, CDR1 is LGHDT and CDR2 is YNNKEL (reference sequence). CDR3 nucleotide sequence: TGTGCCAGCAGCCTTAGCGGAAACATTCAGTACTTC. Translating it yields CASSLSGNIQYF.

The sample holds many counts of this clonotype. The chain has TRBV6-5 and TRBJ2-1, with 12 positions matching TRBD1. The CDR3 length is 18 residues. Germline lookup yields CDR1 MNHEY and CDR2 SVGAGI. With 0 bases clipped from V and 7 bases from J, the junction kept 10 bases outside the gene matches. In DNA, the CDR3 is TGTGCCAGCAGTTACTCCCCTCCCGGGACAGGGGGCCAGAATGAGCAGTTCTTC. Amino acids: CASSYSPPGTGGQNEQFF.

The table lists this clonotype with a few counts. This rearrangement joins TRBV10-2 to TRBJ2-6; D may be TRBD2 (6 bases). The V gene's germline CDR1 is WSHSY and CDR2 SAAADI. The CDR3 extends over 17 amino acids. With 3 bases removed from V and 0 bases from J, the gap between germline ends came to 12 bases. CDR3 protein: CASSDAGLSSGANVLTF. CDR3 sequence (DNA): TGCGCCAGCAGTGATGCGGGGTTAAGCTCTGGGGCCAACGTCCTGACTTTC.